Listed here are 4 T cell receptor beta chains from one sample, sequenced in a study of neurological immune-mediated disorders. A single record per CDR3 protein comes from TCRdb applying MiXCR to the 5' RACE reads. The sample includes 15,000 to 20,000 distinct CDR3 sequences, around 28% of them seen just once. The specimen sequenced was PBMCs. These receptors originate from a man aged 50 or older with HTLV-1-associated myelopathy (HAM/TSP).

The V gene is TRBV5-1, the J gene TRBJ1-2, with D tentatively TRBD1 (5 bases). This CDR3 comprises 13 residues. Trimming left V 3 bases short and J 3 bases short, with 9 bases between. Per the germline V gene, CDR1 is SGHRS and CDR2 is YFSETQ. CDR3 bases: TGCGCCAGCAGCTGGGGGAGCGACTATGGCTACACCTTC. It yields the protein CASSWGSDYGYTF.

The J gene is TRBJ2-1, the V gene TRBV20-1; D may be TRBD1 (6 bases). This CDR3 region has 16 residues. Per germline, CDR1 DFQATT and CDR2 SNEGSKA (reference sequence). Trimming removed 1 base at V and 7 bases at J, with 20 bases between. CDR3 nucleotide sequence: TGCAGTGCTAGAGTTTCAAGGGGGAGTCTAAAGAATGAGCAGTTCTTC. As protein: CSARVSRGSLKNEQFF.

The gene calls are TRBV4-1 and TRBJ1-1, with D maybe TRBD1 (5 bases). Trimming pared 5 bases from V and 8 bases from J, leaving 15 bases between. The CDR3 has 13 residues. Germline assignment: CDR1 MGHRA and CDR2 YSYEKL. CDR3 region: CASSKPGVGEAFF. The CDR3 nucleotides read TGCGCCAGCAGCAAGCCGGGGGTGGGCGAAGCTTTCTTT.

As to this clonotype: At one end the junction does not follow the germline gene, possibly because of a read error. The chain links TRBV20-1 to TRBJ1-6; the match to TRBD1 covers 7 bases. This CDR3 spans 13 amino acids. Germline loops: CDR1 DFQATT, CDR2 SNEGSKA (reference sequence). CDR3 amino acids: CSSRPTGWTPLHF. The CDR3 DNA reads TGCAGTTCTAGGCCGACAGGGTGGACACCCCTCCACTTT.